This TCR beta chain comes out of a study of T cell changes during pregnancy in multiple sclerosis. Generated by immunoSEQ multiplex PCR, the TCRdb table keeps only in-frame clones and is missing some. The data show approximately 66,000 clones, about 91% seen once. The CDR3 is 13 residues long. V trimming: 8 bases; J trimming: 3 bases; junction bases outside the gene matches: 7. CDR1 LNHDA and CDR2 SQIVND come from the germline V gene (reference sequence). V gene TRBV19 combines with J gene TRBJ2-7; 7 bases fit TRBD1. This TCR was recovered from a female donor with multiple sclerosis, enrolled in a pregnancy study. The starting material was CD8+ T cells from peripheral blood mononuclear cells, obtained before pregnancy. In nucleotides, the CDR3 is TGTGCCAGTGGCCCAGGGGGATACTACGAGCAGTACTTC. Translated: CASGPGGYYEQYF.